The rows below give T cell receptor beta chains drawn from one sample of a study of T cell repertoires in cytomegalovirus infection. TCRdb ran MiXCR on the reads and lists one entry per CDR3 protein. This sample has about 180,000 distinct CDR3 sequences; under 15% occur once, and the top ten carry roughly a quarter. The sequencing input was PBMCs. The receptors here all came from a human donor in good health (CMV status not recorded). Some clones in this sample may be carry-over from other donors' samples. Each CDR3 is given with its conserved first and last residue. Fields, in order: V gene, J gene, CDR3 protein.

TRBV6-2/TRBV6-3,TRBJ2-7,CASSLAGTSGGFSYEQYF
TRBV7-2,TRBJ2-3,CASSLLAGGPLDTQYF
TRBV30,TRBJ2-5,CAWSGLETQYF
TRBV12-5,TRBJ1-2,CASGPDRPNYGYTF
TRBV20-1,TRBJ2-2,CSARSYRGGTGELFF
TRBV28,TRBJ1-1,CASSYLGLMNTEAFF
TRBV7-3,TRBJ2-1,CASSYNRLGTNEQFF
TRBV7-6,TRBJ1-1,CASSEGQGSTEAFF
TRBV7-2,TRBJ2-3,CASSFRSDTQYF
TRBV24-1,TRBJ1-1,CATREGVGAFF
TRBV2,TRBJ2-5,CASSEKGGNQETQYF
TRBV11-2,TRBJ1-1,CASSRTDREGEAFF
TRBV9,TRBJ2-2,CASSVAGGDTGELFF
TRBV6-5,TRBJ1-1,CASSYRIYTEAFF
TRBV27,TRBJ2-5,CASSFVGQETQYF
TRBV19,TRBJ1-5,CASSITLGNQPQHF
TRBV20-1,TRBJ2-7,CSAPGSSGSYEQYF
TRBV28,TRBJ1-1,CASKVNTEAFF
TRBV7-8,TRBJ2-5,CASSRVDGETQYF
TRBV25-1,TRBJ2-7,CASSTGSGGYEQYF
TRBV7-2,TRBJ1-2,CASRSGYGYTF
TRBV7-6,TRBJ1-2,CASSLGPRGQGRGGYTF
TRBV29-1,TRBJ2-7,CSVATSLGEQYF
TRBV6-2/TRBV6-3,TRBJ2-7,CASSYHVRTAKVIYEQYF
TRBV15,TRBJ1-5,CATSRGGGNQPQHF
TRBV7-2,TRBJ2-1,CASSEGPNNEQFF
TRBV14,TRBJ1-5,CASSQTGNQPQHF
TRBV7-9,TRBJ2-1,CASSLYLTQASSYNEQFF
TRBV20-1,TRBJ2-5,CSARDRVAGPAGTQYF
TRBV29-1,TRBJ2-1,CSVTGTSAPSSYNEQFF
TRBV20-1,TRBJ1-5,CSARLDRRGQPQHF
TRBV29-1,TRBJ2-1,CSVPGRNNEQFF
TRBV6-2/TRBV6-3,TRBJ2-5,CASSYGGETQYF
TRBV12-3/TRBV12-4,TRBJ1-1,CASSFGVSEAFF
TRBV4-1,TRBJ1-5,CASSQVSGSVQPQHF
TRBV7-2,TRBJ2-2,CASSLVGQSTGELFF
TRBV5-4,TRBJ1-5,CASRPGQGVNQPQHF
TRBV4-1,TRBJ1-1,CASSQGTWDTEAFF
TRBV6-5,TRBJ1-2,CASSSPGTPSVGYTF
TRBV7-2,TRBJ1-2,CASSLAEGSYGYTF
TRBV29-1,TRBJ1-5,CSARGQLNQPQHF
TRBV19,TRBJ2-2,CASSIDRSGVTTGELFF
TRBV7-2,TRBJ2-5,CASSPRGGRETQYF
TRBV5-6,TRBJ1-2,CASSGGGSPNYGYTF
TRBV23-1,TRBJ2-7,CASSHRRCGQYF
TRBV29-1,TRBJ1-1,CSAAGVKMNTEAFF
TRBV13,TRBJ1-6,CASSPGQGSSPLHF
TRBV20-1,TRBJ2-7,CSARYQGHPYEQYF
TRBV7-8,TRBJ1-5,CASTIARDGADQPQHF
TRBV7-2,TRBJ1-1,CASSPTGPWNTEAFF
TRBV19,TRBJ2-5,CASSISSGGLQETQYF
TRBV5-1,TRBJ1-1,CASRTGHGGLQNTEAFF
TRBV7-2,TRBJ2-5,CASSLNSAGAARETQYF
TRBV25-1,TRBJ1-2,CASSEIPPGSGYTF
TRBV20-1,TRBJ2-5,CSARDGIGLAGGETQYF
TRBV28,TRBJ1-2,CASRGGNYGYTF
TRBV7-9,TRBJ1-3,CASSSVGAGNTIYF
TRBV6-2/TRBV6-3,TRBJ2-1,CASSQRLAGRRRSYNEQFF
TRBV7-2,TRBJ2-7,CASSLGVGLAGAFSYEQYF